A selection of T cell receptor beta chains follows, all from one sample in a study of cytomegalovirus exposure and HLA in healthy donors. The table came from immunoSEQ multiplex PCR; TCRdb's copy has only in-frame clones and leaves some out. The sample has about 83,000 clones; 70% to 85% are singletons. The specimen sequenced was PBMCs. The receptor set was obtained from a man aged 55 to 70 in good health and CMV-seronegative. The CDR3 runs from the conserved cysteine through the conserved F or W. D genes are given only for firm matches. Size is stated for part of the rows, as once, few or many counts, or as a class when the clone is expanded.

V,size,length,D,J,CDR3,DNA
TRBV7-2,once,15,TRBD2,TRBJ2-1,CASSLQVAGGNEQFF,TGTGCCAGCAGCTTACAAGTAGCGGGAGGCAATGAGCAGTTCTTC
TRBV28,few,16,TRBD1,TRBJ2-7,CASSRTSGTGASEQYF,TGTGCCAGCAGTCGAACCTCCGGGACAGGGGCGTCGGAGCAGTACTTC
TRBV10-1,-,13,-,TRBJ1-5,CASSEWGVQPQHF,TGCGCCAGCAGTGAGTGGGGAGTTCAGCCCCAGCATTTT
TRBV27,-,15,TRBD1,TRBJ2-7,CASSPTGEVTYEQYF,TGTGCCAGCAGTCCGACAGGGGAAGTCACCTACGAGCAGTACTTC
TRBV29-1,-,13,-,TRBJ1-4,CSVNRDSNEKLFF,TGCAGCGTCAACCGGGACTCCAATGAAAAACTGTTTTTT
TRBV28,once,11,-,TRBJ2-7,CASSWRGEQYF,TGTGCCAGCAGTTGGCGGGGCGAGCAGTACTTC
TRBV6-1,-,14,TRBD2,TRBJ2-1,CATDRAGGHNEQFF,TGTGCCACCGATCGAGCGGGAGGGCACAATGAGCAGTTCTTC
TRBV6-1,-,13,-,TRBJ2-5,CASGPDYKETQYF,TGTGCCAGCGGCCCGGACTACAAAGAGACCCAGTACTTC
TRBV19,-,17,TRBD1,TRBJ2-5,CATKQGGSADVQETQYF,TGTGCCACTAAACAGGGGGGTTCGGCTGACGTACAAGAGACCCAGTACTTC
TRBV10-3,-,13,TRBD2,TRBJ2-1,CAISGLADNEQFF,TGTGCCATCAGTGGCCTAGCGGACAATGAGCAGTTCTTC
TRBV28,once,17,TRBD1,TRBJ1-5,CASSRTGGIVVGQPQHF,TGTGCCAGCAGTCGGACAGGGGGCATAGTAGTTGGTCAGCCCCAGCATTTT
TRBV27,-,13,-,TRBJ2-5,CASAYSYQETQYF,TGTGCCAGCGCCTACTCGTACCAAGAGACCCAGTACTTC
TRBV5-1,-,14,-,TRBJ2-3,CASSWAGTADTQYF,TGCGCCAGCAGCTGGGCGGGGACGGCAGATACGCAGTATTTT
TRBV30,once,17,TRBD1,TRBJ1-6,CALEAGTGVFYNSPLHF,TGTGCCTTGGAAGCCGGGACAGGGGTCTTCTATAATTCACCCCTCCACTTT
TRBV27,-,15,TRBD2,TRBJ2-1,CASSSWVAGSFEQFF,TGTGCCAGCAGCTCGTGGGTAGCGGGGTCATTTGAGCAGTTCTTC
TRBV6-1,few,14,TRBD2,TRBJ2-2,CASLAGADAGELFF,TGTGCCAGCCTCGCGGGAGCCGACGCCGGGGAGCTGTTTTTT
TRBV19,-,14,-,TRBJ1-2,CASNQQTKNYGYTF,TGTGCCAGTAACCAACAGACAAAAAACTATGGCTACACCTTC
TRBV5-1,-,16,TRBD1,TRBJ1-4,CASSLPVTGSNEKLFF,TGCGCCAGCAGCTTACCCGTGACAGGGAGTAATGAAAAACTGTTTTTT
TRBV28,-,15,TRBD1,TRBJ1-4,CASGSEGTGDEKLFF,TGTGCCAGCGGTTCCGAGGGGACAGGGGATGAAAAACTGTTTTTT
TRBV9,once,14,TRBD1,TRBJ1-2,CASSSQGVPGGYTF,TGTGCCAGCAGCTCCCAGGGGGTCCCAGGTGGCTACACCTTC
TRBV5-1,-,17,TRBD1,TRBJ2-6,CASSGGTGGTGANVLTF,TGCGCCAGCAGCGGTGGGACAGGGGGGACTGGGGCCAACGTCCTGACTTTC
TRBV5-1,once,18,TRBD2,TRBJ2-5,CASSLSSGRVGGKETQYF,TGCGCCAGCAGCTTGTCTAGCGGGAGGGTCGGGGGCAAAGAGACCCAGTACTTC
TRBV28,-,14,TRBD1,TRBJ2-7,CASGTGTASYEQYF,TGTGCCAGCGGTACCGGGACAGCATCCTACGAGCAGTACTTC
TRBV5-6,-,12,-,TRBJ2-7,CASSLSSYEQYF,TGTGCCAGCAGCCTAAGCTCCTACGAGCAGTACTTC
TRBV2,few,12,-,TRBJ2-5,CASSSGRETQYF,TGTGCCAGCAGTAGCGGTCGGGAGACCCAGTACTTC
TRBV20-1,-,11,-,TRBJ2-7,CSARWGVEQYF,TGCAGTGCTCGGTGGGGAGTGGAGCAGTACTTC
TRBV5-1,-,16,TRBD2,TRBJ2-1,CASSFNGRAVRNEQFF,TGCGCCAGCAGCTTTAACGGGAGGGCCGTGCGAAATGAGCAGTTCTTC
TRBV5-1,-,16,-,TRBJ2-6,CASSLGDTAGANVLTF,TGCGCCAGCAGCTTAGGCGACACTGCTGGGGCCAACGTCCTGACTTTC
TRBV2,-,12,-,TRBJ1-1,CASLRGGTEAFF,TGTGCCAGCCTCCGAGGAGGCACTGAAGCTTTCTTT
TRBV15,-,17,TRBD1,TRBJ1-3,CATSRVPTGGLENTIYF,TGTGCCACCAGCAGAGTCCCGACAGGGGGTCTCGAAAACACCATATATTTT
TRBV5-1,-,14,TRBD1,TRBJ2-5,CASKLQGGQETQYF,TGCGCCAGCAAACTACAGGGGGGTCAAGAGACCCAGTACTTC
TRBV7-8,-,15,-,TRBJ1-1,CASSSRQALNTEAFF,TGTGCCAGCAGCTCTAGACAGGCTCTGAACACTGAAGCTTTCTTT
TRBV11-2,-,15,TRBD2,TRBJ2-3,CASRGGTVSTDTQYF,TGTGCCAGCCGGGGAGGGACTGTTAGCACAGATACGCAGTATTTT
TRBV4-3,-,14,-,TRBJ2-2,CASSHGSSAGELFF,TGCGCCAGCAGCCATGGATCTAGCGCCGGGGAGCTGTTTTTT
TRBV7-8,-,15,-,TRBJ1-1,CASSLGELRGTEAFF,TGTGCCAGCAGCTTAGGAGAGTTACGAGGAACTGAAGCTTTCTTT
TRBV11-2,-,16,TRBD2,TRBJ2-2,CASSSLSGRGAGELFF,TGTGCCAGCAGCTCACTTAGCGGGAGGGGGGCCGGGGAGCTGTTTTTT
TRBV10-2,-,17,TRBD2,TRBJ2-3,CASSDPQSGGSTDTQYF,TGCGCCAGCAGTGACCCCCAAAGCGGGGGTAGCACAGATACGCAGTATTTT